This T cell receptor beta chain came from a study of T cells in women clearing cervical HPV infection. Study at large: Blood came at first lesion visit for cases, post-clearance for controls. Points from the study as a whole: CIN3+ cases had significantly higher TCR richness than controls; evenness did not differ.

Germline V gene data show CDR1 as SGHTA and CDR2 as FQGTGA. The trim removed 2 bases at V and 6 bases at J, leaving 8 bases unmatched. The CDR3 runs to 15 residues. TCRdb's table, derived via immunoSEQ multiplex PCR, lists solely in-frame clones and lacks some. The sample totals some 30,000 clones. Of note for this clone: Its target is unknown. The read stops 3 residues short of the end of the CDR3; the missing end is completed from the germline J gene.

The sequence derives from a woman aged 18-70 years with a cervical HPV16 infection that either progressed to CIN3+ or cleared (not recorded which). The sequenced material came from blood buffy coat. The chain couples TRBV7-3 to TRBJ2-3; 7 positions match TRBD2. The CDR3 region is CASSLGGGILDTQYF. The sequenced part of the CDR3 DNA is TGTGCCAGCAGCTTAGGGGGGGGGATCTTGGATACG.